These 20 T cell receptor beta chains came from one sample sequenced in a study of CD8+ T cells in alopecia areata. The sequencing template was cDNA reverse transcribed from extracted RNA. Generated by immunoSEQ multiplex PCR, the TCRdb table keeps only in-frame clones and is missing some. The sample gives 100,000 to 150,000 clones, approximately 49% of which show up once; 18% is in the top ten. Sample: CD8+ T cells sorted from blood, taken at week 0. The receptors were gathered from a human donor with alopecia areata.

This clone has just a few counts. This chain uses TRBV27 with TRBJ2-3; D uncertain. This CDR3 region has 13 residues. Per germline, CDR1 MNHEY and CDR2 SMNVEV (reference sequence). Trimming shortened V by 6 bases and J by 5 bases, and 12 bases separated the two germline ends. In DNA, the CDR3 is TGTGCCAGCAGGTTCGTGGGTGGAGATACGCAGTATTTT. This encodes CASRFVGGDTQYF.

V usage is TRBV29-1 and J usage is TRBJ2-1; D not resolved. Germline values: CDR1 SQVTM, CDR2 ANQGSEA. This CDR3 contains 11 residues. Trimming took 4 bases from V and 10 from J, leaving 11 bases between them. The CDR3 here is CSVGWAREQFF. The CDR3 DNA sequence: TGCAGCGTTGGGTGGGCAAGGGAGCAGTTCTTC.

This clone was seen a handful of times. This chain links TRBV28 with TRBJ2-5, with D possibly being TRBD2 (6 bases). CDR1 is MDHEN, CDR2 SYDVKM, per germline. The V end lost 2 bases, the J end lost 5 bases, and 18 bases lay between the germline ends. The length of the CDR3 is 16 residues. The CDR3 DNA is TGTGCCAGCAGTTTAGGAGGCCTGGACTATACCGAGACCCAGTACTTC. Amino acid sequence: CASSLGGLDYTETQYF.

The J gene is TRBJ2-3, the V gene TRBV7-9; 7 bases are a match to TRBD2. In germline, CDR1 is SEHNR, CDR2 FQNEAQ (reference sequence). This CDR3 is built from 14 residues. After removal of 6 bases from V and 5 bases from J, the junction contained 8 bases not matched to a gene. The CDR3 here is CASSWDYAQDTQYF. The CDR3 DNA is TGTGCCAGCAGTTGGGACTACGCCCAAGATACGCAGTATTTT. The full variable domain, in which reference TRBV7-9 and TRBJ2-3 provide the parts outside the CDR3, is DTGVSQNPRHKITKRGQNVTFRCDPISEHNRLYWYRQTLGQGPEFLTYFQNEAQLEKSRLLSDRFSAERPKGSFSTLEIQRTEQGDSAMYLCASSWDYAQDTQYFGPGTRLTVL.

The chain is built from TRBV9 and TRBJ2-7; possibly TRBD1 or TRBD2 for D (5 bases each). Trimming removed 3 bases at V and 4 bases at J, with 11 bases between. Germline-derived CDR1 and CDR2 are SGDLS and YYNGEE. The CDR3 loop spans 13 amino acids. CDR3 loop: CASSGGFGYEQYF. CDR3 DNA sequence: TGTGCCAGCAGCGGGGGGTTTGGGTACGAGCAGTACTTC.

This clone was recorded a few times. V usage is TRBV5-1 and J usage is TRBJ2-1; D is unresolved. This CDR3 is built from 12 residues. Germline V gene sequence: CDR1 SGHRS, CDR2 YFSETQ. V gave up 5 bases and J gave up 2 bases, with 5 bases separating them. Written as DNA, the CDR3 is TGCGCCAGCAGAAGTACCTACAATGAGCAGTTCTTC. Its protein is CASRSTYNEQFF.

A word on this clone: Other nucleotide sequences in the sample specify the same CDR3. The rearrangement joins TRBV9 to TRBJ2-7; D is unresolved. Germline assignment: CDR1 SGDLS and CDR2 YYNGEE. This CDR3 has 14 residues. The V end was cut by 0 bases, the J end by 2 bases, with 9 bases between. The CDR3 here is CASSVGGDTYEQYF. CDR3 DNA sequence: TGTGCCAGCAGCGTAGGAGGAGATACCTACGAGCAGTACTTC. The complete variable domain, with remaining parts taken from reference TRBV9 and TRBJ2-7, reads DSGVTQTPKHLITATGQRVTLRCSPRSGDLSVYWYQQSLDQGLQFLIQYYNGEERAKGNILERFSAQQFPDLHSELNLSSLELGDSALYFCASSVGGDTYEQYFGPGTRLTVT.

The chain employs TRBV5-6 and TRBJ2-7; D unresolved. Germline CDR1 SGHDT, CDR2 YYEEEE. V was trimmed by 0 bases and J by 3 bases, leaving 1 base between them. This CDR3 has 11 amino acids. The CDR3 nucleotides are TGTGCCAGCAGCTTGGACTACGAGCAGTACTTC. Encoded protein: CASSLDYEQYF.

The chain employs TRBV15 and TRBJ1-1, with TRBD1 as a possible D gene (6 bases). V was trimmed by 0 bases and J by 0 bases, leaving 11 bases between them. CDR1 is LNHNV, CDR2 YYDKDF, per germline (reference sequence). The CDR3 extends over 16 amino acids. CDR3 sequence: CATSRDLQGLNTEAFF. The DNA of the CDR3 is TGTGCCACCAGCAGAGACCTACAGGGATTGAACACTGAAGCTTTCTTT.

The V call is TRBV2, the J call TRBJ2-5; 8 bases map to TRBD2. Per germline, CDR1 SNHLY and CDR2 FYNNEI. Trimming at V came to 3 bases and at J to 3 bases, leaving 3 bases not matched to a gene. CDR3 length: 14 residues. The CDR3 protein is CASSEELAEETQYF. Here the CDR3 DNA reads TGTGCCAGCAGTGAGGAACTAGCGGAAGAGACCCAGTACTTC.

V usage is TRBV6-5 and J usage is TRBJ1-1; possibly TRBD1 for D (5 bases). The CDR3 has 13 residues. The germline CDR1 and CDR2 sequences are MNHEY and SVGAGI. The V end lost 4 bases, the J end lost 3 bases, and 9 bases lay between the germline ends. CDR3 coding DNA: TGTGCCAGCAGTTTGGGACTTGACACTGAAGCTTTCTTT. Amino acids: CASSLGLDTEAFF.

CDR3 DNA: TGCGCCAGCAGCCAAACTCGGGCAGGTTTGCATTCACCCCTCCACTTT. Translation: CASSQTRAGLHSPLHF. The chain is built from TRBV4-1 and TRBJ1-6; D is unresolved. The CDR3 consists of 16 residues. Germline CDR1 and CDR2: MGHRA and YSYEKL. V dropped 2 bases and J dropped 8 bases, with 16 bases sitting between them.

J is TRBJ2-2 and V is TRBV30; D ambiguous. The V and J ends lost 0 bases and 3 bases respectively, with 11 bases between them. From germline, CDR1 is GTSNPN and CDR2 SVGIG (reference sequence). This CDR3 has 15 amino acids. CDR3 DNA: TGTGCCTGGAGTGTTTCTGGCAGCTACACCGGGGAGCTGTTTTTT. It encodes CAWSVSGSYTGELFF.

This chain joins TRBV27 and TRBJ2-7; no firm D call. Trimming removed 5 bases from V and 4 bases from J, with 9 bases in between. This CDR3 spans 12 amino acids. Germline CDR1 is MNHEY and CDR2 is SMNVEV (reference sequence). CDR3 region: CASSPNLYEQYF. The CDR3 DNA follows: TGTGCCAGCAGTCCCAACCTATACGAGCAGTACTTC.

This clone has more than one count but fewer than ten. The chain combines TRBV11-2 with TRBJ2-2; no clear D gene. V lost 1 base and J 7 bases, leaving 7 bases between the germline ends. The CDR3 consists of 13 residues. Germline CDR1 is SGHAT and CDR2 is FQNNGV. Here the CDR3 reads CASSLVLSGELFF. DNA for the CDR3: TGTGCCAGCAGCTTAGTATTGAGCGGGGAGCTGTTTTTT.

The chain combines TRBV9 with TRBJ1-1; D gene ambiguous. V was trimmed by 2 bases and J by 0 bases, leaving 5 bases between them. Germline V gives CDR1 SGDLS, CDR2 YYNGEE. This CDR3 is built from 13 residues. CDR3 residues: CASSVTLNTEAFF. CDR3 DNA sequence: TGTGCCAGCAGCGTCACTTTGAACACTGAAGCTTTCTTT.

The chain uses TRBV6-5 and TRBJ2-1; D unresolved. V was pared by 5 bases and J by 6 bases, with 11 bases between. Germline assignment: CDR1 MNHEY and CDR2 SVGAGI. The length of the CDR3 is 13 residues. The CDR3 region is CASSGIDFNEQFF. CDR3 DNA sequence: TGTGCCAGCAGTGGAATTGACTTCAATGAGCAGTTCTTC.

The chain joins TRBV19 to TRBJ1-5, with a weak D call TRBD1 (6 bases). Per germline, CDR1 LNHDA and CDR2 SQIVND (reference sequence). The CDR3 covers 13 residues. Trimming shortened V by 5 bases and J by 5 bases, and 10 bases separated the two germline ends. CDR3: CASSLDRYQPQHF. CDR3 DNA sequence: TGTGCCAGTAGTCTCGACAGGTATCAGCCCCAGCATTTT. The full variable domain, completed using reference TRBV19 and TRBJ1-5, is DGGITQSPKYLFRKEGQNVTLSCEQNLNHDAMYWYRQDPGQGLRLIYYSQIVNDFQKGDIAEGYSVSREKKESFPLTVTSAQKNPTAFYLCASSLDRYQPQHFGDGTRLSIL.

This clone appeared a few times. The V and J genes are TRBV5-1 and TRBJ1-1; D is unclear. The CDR3 is made up of 12 amino acids. Trimming took off 1 base at V and 4 bases at J, with 5 bases between the two ends. Germline-derived CDR1 and CDR2 are SGHRS and YFSETQ. CDR3 nucleotide sequence: TGCGCCAGCAGCTTGTCAGGCACTGAAGCTTTCTTT. Residues: CASSLSGTEAFF. Filled out from reference TRBV5-1 and TRBJ1-1, the complete variable domain reads KAGVTQTPRYLIKTRGQQVTLSCSPISGHRSVSWYQQTPGQGLQFLFEYFSETQRNKGNFPGRFSGRQFSNSRSEMNVSTLELGDSALYLCASSLSGTEAFFGQGTRLTVV.

The chain employs TRBV9 and TRBJ2-5; D not certain. Germline V gene lookup returns CDR1 SGDLS and CDR2 YYNGEE. Trimming removed 0 bases at V and 5 bases at J, with 8 bases between. The CDR3 runs 13 residues. The CDR3 spells CASSVGAEETQYF. CDR3 coding DNA: TGTGCCAGCAGCGTAGGGGCTGAGGAGACCCAGTACTTC. The variable domain in full, with the rest retrieved from reference TRBV9 and TRBJ2-5, is DSGVTQTPKHLITATGQRVTLRCSPRSGDLSVYWYQQSLDQGLQFLIQYYNGEERAKGNILERFSAQQFPDLHSELNLSSLELGDSALYFCASSVGAEETQYFGPGTRLLVL.